A selection of T cell receptor beta chains follows, all from one sample in a study of blood T cell repertoires in COVID-19. Sequencing was performed with immunoSEQ multiplex PCR; in TCRdb, only in-frame clones are kept and a portion is missing. The profile shows some 150,000 clones, around nine tenths of them singletons. Sequenced material: peripheral blood. These receptors were collected from a woman aged 45 to 65 with active or convalescent COVID-19. Each CDR3 is given with its conserved first and last residue. Each record gives: J gene, V gene, clone size, D gene, CDR3 DNA, CDR3 protein. A D gene is named only where the DNA matches it firmly. Clone size is stated in some rows and not others, as once, few, many or a class when expanded.

>TRBJ2-2|TRBV11-2|-|-
TGTGCCAGCAGCTTAGTCCAGGACTCCCACACCGGGGAGCTGTTTTTT
CASSLVQDSHTGELFF
>TRBJ1-1|TRBV6-2/TRBV6-3|-|-
-
CASSSSARVGTEAFF
>TRBJ1-6|TRBV28|-|-
TGTGCCAGCGCCGGGAAGCGGACACCCCTCCACTTT
CASAGKRTPLHF
>TRBJ2-5|TRBV3-1/TRBV3-2|-|-
TGTGCCAGCAGCCAAGCGGGAACTGAGTACTTC
CASSQAGTEYF
>TRBJ2-6|TRBV5-3|-|-
TGTGCCAGAAGCTTGGGAGGGGGACCCTCTGGGGCCAACGTCCTGACTTTC
CARSLGGGPSGANVLTF
>TRBJ1-1|TRBV6-5|-|-
TGTGCCAGCAGTTACTCGGCAGGAACAATGAACACTGAAGCTTTCTTT
CASSYSAGTMNTEAFF
>TRBJ1-2|TRBV5-8|-|-
TGTGCCAGCAGCCCCTACCAATTACCCTTC
CASSPYQLPF
>TRBJ2-3|TRBV6-4|-|TRBD2
TGTGCCAGCAGTGACTCGGCTAGCGGGAGAACCACAGATACGCAGTATTTT
CASSDSASGRTTDTQYF
>TRBJ2-3|TRBV30|once|-
TGTGCCTGGAGTCTCGGGCGGGGCACAGATACGCAGTATTTT
CAWSLGRGTDTQYF
>TRBJ1-2|TRBV5-4|-|-
TGTGCCAGCAGCTCAGGGGAGAAGTTGGGTGGCTACACCTTC
CASSSGEKLGGYTF
>TRBJ2-7|TRBV5-1|-|-
TGCGCCAGCAGCTTGGGCCCGGGATCCCACGAGCAGTACTTC
CASSLGPGSHEQYF
>TRBJ1-1|TRBV4-1|few|TRBD1
TGCGCCAGCAAAAAGGGACAGGGCGGAGTTACTGAAGCTTTCTTT
CASKKGQGGVTEAFF
>TRBJ2-1|TRBV27|-|TRBD2
TGTGCCACGGGACTAGCAGGCAATGAGCAGTTCTTC
CATGLAGNEQFF
>TRBJ2-7|TRBV19|-|-
TGTGCCAGTAGTATTAGCGTGAGGCTAGCCCATTTGGGAGAGCAGTACTTC
CASSISVRLAHLGEQYF
>TRBJ1-2|TRBV7-2|-|TRBD1
TGTGCCAGCAGCCCACGGGCAAAGACAGGGCCTGGCTACACCTTC
CASSPRAKTGPGYTF
>TRBJ2-1|TRBV2|once|-
TGTGCCAGCAGTGAAAGTGGCCGGGGGTTCTTC
CASSESGRGFF
>TRBJ2-7|TRBV28|-|TRBD1
TGTGCCAGCAGGGTACTGACAGGGAGCTCCTACGAGCAGTACTTC
CASRVLTGSSYEQYF
>TRBJ2-1|TRBV4-1|-|TRBD1
TGCGCCAGCAGCCCAGAGGGACAGCTCTACAATGAGCAGTTCTTC
CASSPEGQLYNEQFF
>TRBJ1-3|TRBV5-1|few|TRBD1
TGCGCCAGCAGCCCATGGACAGGGAACACCATATATTTT
CASSPWTGNTIYF
>TRBJ2-3|TRBV5-1|-|TRBD1
TGCGCCAGCAGCTTGCTTCAGGGGGTGGATACGCAGTATTTT
CASSLLQGVDTQYF
>TRBJ2-3|TRBV4-3|-|TRBD2
TGCGCCAGCAGCCAAGAGGGAGCTAGCGGGGACACAGATACGCAGTATTTT
CASSQEGASGDTDTQYF
>TRBJ1-1|TRBV5-1|once|TRBD1
TGCGCCAGCAAGGCAGGGGGGAACACTGAAGCTTTCTTT
CASKAGGNTEAFF
>TRBJ1-1|TRBV6-5|-|TRBD1
TGTGCCAGCAGTTACGGACAGGGAACAAGAAACACTGAAGCTTTCTTT
CASSYGQGTRNTEAFF
>TRBJ2-7|TRBV19|-|-
TGTGCCAGTAGTCGAGGACAGTCCTACGAGCAGTACTTC
CASSRGQSYEQYF
>TRBJ1-1|TRBV2|-|-
TGTGCCAGCAGGGCCGACAGAATGAACACTGAAGCTTTCTTT
CASRADRMNTEAFF
>TRBJ1-5|TRBV6-1|-|TRBD1
TGTGCCAGCAGTGAGAAGGGGGCGGATCAGCCCCAGCATTTT
CASSEKGADQPQHF
>TRBJ2-1|TRBV27|-|-
TGTGCCAGCAGTTTACGGGTCGGAGCCCACAATGAGCAGTTCTTC
CASSLRVGAHNEQFF
>TRBJ2-1|TRBV7-9|-|TRBD2
TGTGCCAGCAGCACACAGGGGGGTAGCGGGAGGGCCCGGTACAATGAGCAGTTCTTC
CASSTQGGSGRARYNEQFF
>TRBJ2-4|TRBV5-1|-|-
TGCGCCAGCAGCTCGACAGGACCCCCAGCCAAAAACATTCAGTACTTC
CASSSTGPPAKNIQYF
>TRBJ2-7|TRBV30|-|TRBD2
TGTGCCTGGAGCGGTCTTCCGGGGGAGGGGCAGTACTTC
CAWSGLPGEGQYF
>TRBJ2-1|TRBV6-2/TRBV6-3|-|-
TGTGCCAGCAGTTCAGGGCTCTCCTACAATGAGCAGTTCTTC
CASSSGLSYNEQFF
>TRBJ2-6|TRBV3-1/TRBV3-2|-|-
TGTGCCAGCAGCCAAAGTGACACCGGCTCTGGGGCCAACGTCCTGACTTTC
CASSQSDTGSGANVLTF
>TRBJ1-3|TRBV18|-|TRBD1
TGTGCCAGCTCACCGACAGGGGGGCATTTGAGCTCTGGAAACACCATATATTTT
CASSPTGGHLSSGNTIYF